This T cell receptor (beta chain) was captured by sequencing in a study of blood T cells in healthy people across ages. Combining a sample-barcoded 5' primer with a J-beta primer mix, a second PCR ran for about 7 to 11 cycles. The authors tagged each cDNA molecule using a template-switch adaptor with 12 random nucleotides. Per-sample output comprised a minimum of 3 million paired-end reads containing CDR3. TCRdb re-derived calls from the 5' RACE reads in MiXCR, one entry per CDR3 protein. Here the sample spans some 730,000 distinct CDR3 sequences, 20% to 25% being singletons. Remarks on this clonotype: Its target is unknown.

Broader study findings: Estimated diversity, derived from one million T cells, was regarded as an underestimate. No conclusive comparison of naive versus antigen-experienced cells was possible with unsorted PBMCs.

Germline CDR1 MNHNS, CDR2 SASEGT. This CDR3 contains 15 residues. The V end was cut by 2 bases, the J end by 6 bases, with 14 bases between. This receptor was taken from a man aged 70-80 years in good health. The chain recombines TRBV6-1 with TRBJ2-1, with D uncertain. Sequenced material: blood. The CDR3: CASSEPKAPLNEQFF. CDR3 coding DNA: TGTGCCAGCAGTGAACCCAAGGCACCTCTCAATGAGCAGTTCTTC.